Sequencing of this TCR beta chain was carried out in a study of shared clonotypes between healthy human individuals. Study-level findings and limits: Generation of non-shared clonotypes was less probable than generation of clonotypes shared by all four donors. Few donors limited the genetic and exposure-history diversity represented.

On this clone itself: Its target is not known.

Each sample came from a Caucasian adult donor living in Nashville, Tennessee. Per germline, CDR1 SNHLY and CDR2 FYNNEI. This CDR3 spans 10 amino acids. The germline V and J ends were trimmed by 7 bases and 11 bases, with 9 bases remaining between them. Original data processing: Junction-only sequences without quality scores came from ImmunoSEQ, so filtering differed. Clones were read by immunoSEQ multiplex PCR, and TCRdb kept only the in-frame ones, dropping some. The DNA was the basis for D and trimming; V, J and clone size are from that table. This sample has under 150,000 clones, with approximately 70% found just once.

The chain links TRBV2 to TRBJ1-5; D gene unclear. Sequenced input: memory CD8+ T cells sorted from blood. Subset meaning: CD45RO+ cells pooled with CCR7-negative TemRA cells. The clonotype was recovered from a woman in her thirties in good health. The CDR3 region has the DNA TGTGCCAGCATGGGATCCTCCCAGCATTTT. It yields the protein CASMGSSQHF.